The T cell receptor beta chain under discussion was sequenced for a study of T cell changes during pregnancy in multiple sclerosis. The table came from immunoSEQ multiplex PCR; TCRdb's copy has only in-frame clones and leaves some out. The repertoire includes around 110,000 clones, around 93% of them detected once, and 1.6% sits in the top ten. Trimming took 1 base from V and 0 from J, leaving 10 bases between them. CDR1 and CDR2 (germline): SGHTA, FQGNSA. The CDR3 runs 15 residues. This chain uses TRBV7-2 with TRBJ2-7; D unresolved. Source: peripheral blood, taken after pregnancy. This clonotype was sampled from a female donor with multiple sclerosis, enrolled in a pregnancy study. The CDR3 nucleotides read TGTGCCAGCAGCTTAGTCGTCTCTACCTCCTACGAGCAGTACTTC. Its protein is CASSLVVSTSYEQYF.